Listed below are T cell receptor beta chains from one sample, sequenced in a study of blood T cell repertoires in COVID-19. Libraries were prepared by immunoSEQ multiplex PCR; TCRdb keeps only in-frame clonotypes and omits some of them. This sample has about 120,000 clones, with about 80% found just once. The material sequenced was peripheral blood. These TCRs come from a man aged 60 to 75 with active or convalescent COVID-19. Each CDR3 is given with its conserved first and last residue. Each record gives: D gene, clone size, J gene, V gene, CDR3 length, CDR3 DNA, CDR3 protein. D genes are given only for firm matches. Size is omitted from some rows. Given values are once, few, many or a class for expanded clones.

d_gene: -
abundance: once
j_gene: TRBJ2-5
v_gene: TRBV7-8
len: 17
CDR3nt: TGTGCCAGCAGATCTACCCTATGGAGGGGAATGGGTGAGACCCAGTACTTC
CDR3aa: CASRSTLWRGMGETQYF

d_gene: TRBD1
abundance: -
j_gene: TRBJ1-5
v_gene: TRBV25-1
len: 14
CDR3nt: TGTGCCAGCAGCAAGACAGGGGACAATCAGCCCCAGCATTTT
CDR3aa: CASSKTGDNQPQHF

d_gene: -
abundance: -
j_gene: TRBJ2-2
v_gene: TRBV7-3
len: 15
CDR3nt: TGTGCCAGCAGCCCACGACGGCGGGACACCGGGGAGCTGTTTTTT
CDR3aa: CASSPRRRDTGELFF

d_gene: -
abundance: -
j_gene: TRBJ1-1
v_gene: TRBV19
len: 16
CDR3nt: TGTGCCAGTAGTATAGATGAAGCGGGGTCGAACACTGAAGCTTTCTTT
CDR3aa: CASSIDEAGSNTEAFF

d_gene: -
abundance: -
j_gene: TRBJ2-7
v_gene: TRBV14
len: 11
CDR3nt: TGTGCCAGCAGCCAGCTAACCGAGCAGTACTTC
CDR3aa: CASSQLTEQYF

d_gene: TRBD2
abundance: -
j_gene: TRBJ2-7
v_gene: TRBV9
len: 14
CDR3nt: TGTGCCAGCAGCGAACTAGCGGGTCTCCGCGAGCAGTACTTC
CDR3aa: CASSELAGLREQYF

d_gene: -
abundance: -
j_gene: TRBJ2-1
v_gene: TRBV19
len: 14
CDR3nt: TGTGCCAGTAGTTTCTCCACTCGTTACAATGAGCAGTTCTTC
CDR3aa: CASSFSTRYNEQFF

d_gene: TRBD1
abundance: -
j_gene: TRBJ2-1
v_gene: TRBV19
len: 15
CDR3nt: TGTGCCAGCAAGACAGGGGCCAGCTCCTACAATGAGCAGTTCTTC
CDR3aa: CASKTGASSYNEQFF

d_gene: TRBD1
abundance: -
j_gene: TRBJ1-2
v_gene: TRBV3-1/TRBV3-2
len: 17
CDR3nt: TGTGCCAGCAGCCGGAACCCCGGGACAGGGAGTAACTATGGCTACACCTTC
CDR3aa: CASSRNPGTGSNYGYTF

d_gene: -
abundance: few
j_gene: TRBJ2-1
v_gene: TRBV21-1
len: 16
CDR3nt: TGTGCCAGCAGCTTTCGGACAGGCCCTTCCTACAATGAGCAGTTCTTC
CDR3aa: CASSFRTGPSYNEQFF

d_gene: TRBD2
abundance: -
j_gene: TRBJ2-7
v_gene: TRBV5-4
len: 15
CDR3nt: TGTGCCAGCAGCCCCCGGGGCGGGAGTTCCTACGAGCAGTACTTC
CDR3aa: CASSPRGGSSYEQYF

d_gene: TRBD2
abundance: -
j_gene: TRBJ2-3
v_gene: TRBV6-5
len: 14
CDR3nt: TGTGCCAGCAGGTTAGCGGGAGGGTTGAATACGCAGTATTTT
CDR3aa: CASRLAGGLNTQYF

d_gene: TRBD2
abundance: -
j_gene: TRBJ2-1
v_gene: TRBV5-5
len: 13
CDR3nt: TGTGCCAGCAGCTTTGCAGCGGGAGATCAAGGGTTCTTC
CDR3aa: CASSFAAGDQGFF

d_gene: -
abundance: once
j_gene: TRBJ2-3
v_gene: TRBV12-3/TRBV12-4
len: 12
CDR3nt: TGTGCCAGCAATTTACAGGGCCATACGCAGTATTTT
CDR3aa: CASNLQGHTQYF

d_gene: -
abundance: -
j_gene: TRBJ1-6
v_gene: TRBV28
len: 15
CDR3nt: TGTGCCAGCAGTATTACAGGCGTTAGAAATTCACCCCTCCACTTT
CDR3aa: CASSITGVRNSPLHF

d_gene: TRBD2
abundance: -
j_gene: TRBJ2-7
v_gene: TRBV27
len: 15
CDR3nt: TGTGCCAGCAGTACCCCCGGGACTAGCCGCTACGAGCAGTACTTC
CDR3aa: CASSTPGTSRYEQYF

d_gene: -
abundance: -
j_gene: TRBJ1-2
v_gene: TRBV25-1
len: 15
CDR3nt: TGTGCCAGCACTCAAGGCGGGGTCTGGGGCTATGGCTACACCTTC
CDR3aa: CASTQGGVWGYGYTF

d_gene: TRBD1
abundance: -
j_gene: TRBJ1-5
v_gene: TRBV7-8
len: 15
CDR3nt: TGTGCCAGCAGCGCGGGACAGGCTTTAAATCAGCCCCAGCATTTT
CDR3aa: CASSAGQALNQPQHF

d_gene: -
abundance: -
j_gene: TRBJ2-2
v_gene: TRBV4-3
len: 16
CDR3nt: TGCGCCAGCAGCCAAGATCCTAGCGCCAACACCGGGGAGCTGTTTTTT
CDR3aa: CASSQDPSANTGELFF

d_gene: TRBD2
abundance: -
j_gene: TRBJ2-2
v_gene: TRBV29-1
len: 15
CDR3nt: TGCAGCACGCAACGCGGGGGATCGGGCACCGGGGAGCTGTTTTTT
CDR3aa: CSTQRGGSGTGELFF

d_gene: -
abundance: -
j_gene: TRBJ1-5
v_gene: TRBV29-1
len: 13
CDR3nt: TGCAGCGCCGCCGGGACATATAATCAGCCCCAGCATTTT
CDR3aa: CSAAGTYNQPQHF

d_gene: -
abundance: -
j_gene: TRBJ2-2
v_gene: TRBV28
len: 13
CDR3nt: TGTGCCAGCAGACCATCAGACAGATATCTACTGTTTTTT
CDR3aa: CASRPSDRYLLFF

d_gene: -
abundance: few
j_gene: TRBJ2-1
v_gene: TRBV28
len: 16
CDR3nt: TGTGCCAGCACCCCACCCGGGATGCTTAAACACAATGAGCAGTTCTTC
CDR3aa: CASTPPGMLKHNEQFF

d_gene: TRBD1
abundance: once
j_gene: TRBJ2-7
v_gene: TRBV29-1
len: 16
CDR3nt: TGCAGCGTTGAACTACCCCTGGACAGGGCCACGGACGAGCAGTACTTC
CDR3aa: CSVELPLDRATDEQYF

d_gene: -
abundance: -
j_gene: TRBJ2-7
v_gene: TRBV11-1
len: 13
CDR3nt: TGTGCCAGCAGCCTAAGTGACAGCTACGAGCAGTACTTC
CDR3aa: CASSLSDSYEQYF

d_gene: -
abundance: -
j_gene: TRBJ2-6
v_gene: TRBV9
len: 16
CDR3nt: TGTGCCAGCAGCGTAGCCGGGGGCTCTGGGGCCAACGTCCTGACTTTC
CDR3aa: CASSVAGGSGANVLTF